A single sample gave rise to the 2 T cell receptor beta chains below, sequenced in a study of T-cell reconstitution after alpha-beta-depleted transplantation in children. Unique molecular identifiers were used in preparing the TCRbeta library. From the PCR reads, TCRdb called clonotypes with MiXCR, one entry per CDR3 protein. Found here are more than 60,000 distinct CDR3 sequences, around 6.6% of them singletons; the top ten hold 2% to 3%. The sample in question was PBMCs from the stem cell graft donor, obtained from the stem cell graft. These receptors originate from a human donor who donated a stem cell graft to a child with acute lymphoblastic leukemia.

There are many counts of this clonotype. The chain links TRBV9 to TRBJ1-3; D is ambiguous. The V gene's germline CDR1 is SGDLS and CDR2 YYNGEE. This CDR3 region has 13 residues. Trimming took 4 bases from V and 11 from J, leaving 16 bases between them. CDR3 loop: CASSSGLAAPIYF. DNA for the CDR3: TGTGCCAGCAGCTCCGGCCTGGCCGCCCCCATATATTTT.

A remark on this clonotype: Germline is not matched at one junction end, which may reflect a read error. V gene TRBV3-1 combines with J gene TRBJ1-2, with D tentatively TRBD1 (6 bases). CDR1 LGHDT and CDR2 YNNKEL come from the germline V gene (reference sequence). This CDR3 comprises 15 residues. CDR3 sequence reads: CASCQARGGLRGYTF. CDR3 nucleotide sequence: TGTGCCAGCTGCCAAGCCCGGGGGGGGCTTCGGGGCTACACCTTC.